Listed below are T cell receptor beta chains from one sample, sequenced in a study of patients and donors after allogeneic stem cell transplantation. Each CDR3 protein gets one entry after TCRdb re-called the RT-PCR reads with MiXCR. The sample yields approximately 88,000 distinct CDR3 sequences, less than 5% seen once. Material: blood, either unsorted or a sorted T cell fraction (not recorded which). Receptor source: a human donor who was either an allogeneic HSCT recipient or a stem cell or donor lymphocyte infusion donor (not recorded which). It is not recorded whose cells these are; they may come from a transplant donor. Both conserved end residues are part of each CDR3. Each record gives: J gene, D gene, V gene, clone size, CDR3 DNA, CDR3 protein. D genes are given only for firm matches. A row's size may be missing; if present it is once, few, many or a size class.

J gene: TRBJ2-4; D gene: TRBD1; V gene: TRBV20-1; clone size: few; CDR3 DNA: TGCAGTGCTAGTCCCAATGCCGGGACAGTAGCCAAAAACATTCAGTACTTC; CDR3 protein: CSASPNAGTVAKNIQYF
J gene: TRBJ1-2; D gene: TRBD1; V gene: TRBV20-1; clone size: many; CDR3 DNA: TGCAGTTGCAGGGGGCTGGTATACTATGGCTACACCTTC; CDR3 protein: CSCRGLVYYGYTF
J gene: TRBJ2-7; D gene: TRBD1; V gene: TRBV13; clone size: NA; CDR3 DNA: TGTGCCAGCAGCCGACAGGGCTGGTACGAGCAGTACTTC; CDR3 protein: CASSRQGWYEQYF
J gene: TRBJ2-3; D gene: NA; V gene: TRBV6-1; clone size: NA; CDR3 DNA: TGTGCCAGCAGTGAAGCAGGGGGGTCGGTTTTGTATTTT; CDR3 protein: CASSEAGGSVLYF
J gene: TRBJ1-6; D gene: TRBD1; V gene: TRBV2; clone size: many; CDR3 DNA: TGTGCCAGCAAGTCCGGACAGGGGTTTTCACCCCTCCACTTT; CDR3 protein: CASKSGQGFSPLHF
J gene: TRBJ2-6; D gene: NA; V gene: TRBV6-1; clone size: many; CDR3 DNA: TGTGCCAGCACCCATGACATACTCTACTCTGGGGCCAACGTCCTGACTTTC; CDR3 protein: CASTHDILYSGANVLTF
J gene: TRBJ2-2; D gene: NA; V gene: TRBV18; clone size: few; CDR3 DNA: TGTGCCAGCTCACCAACTCAGGGAGCGAACACCGGGGAGCTGTTTTTT; CDR3 protein: CASSPTQGANTGELFF
J gene: TRBJ2-2; D gene: NA; V gene: TRBV29-1; clone size: many; CDR3 DNA: TGCAGCGTCACACGAGAAGTTTACACCGGGGAGCTGTTTTTT; CDR3 protein: CSVTREVYTGELFF
J gene: TRBJ1-6; D gene: NA; V gene: TRBV30; clone size: few; CDR3 DNA: TGTGCCTGGAGGGGGCGACGATCACCCCTCCACTTT; CDR3 protein: CAWRGRRSPLHF
J gene: TRBJ1-5; D gene: TRBD1; V gene: TRBV27; clone size: many; CDR3 DNA: TGTGCCAGCCGCTATGACGGGACAGGGAATAGCAATCAGCCCCAGCATTTT; CDR3 protein: CASRYDGTGNSNQPQHF
J gene: TRBJ2-7; D gene: TRBD2; V gene: TRBV9; clone size: many; CDR3 DNA: TGTGCCAGCAGCCCCCGAGCGGGGGCCTCCTACGAGCAGTACTTC; CDR3 protein: CASSPRAGASYEQYF
J gene: TRBJ2-7; D gene: NA; V gene: TRBV20-1; clone size: NA; CDR3 DNA: TGCAGTGCTAGAGCGCCCTTAGGCGTGAGCGAGCAGTACTTC; CDR3 protein: CSARAPLGVSEQYF
J gene: TRBJ2-1; D gene: NA; V gene: TRBV5-6; clone size: few; CDR3 DNA: TGTGCCAGCAGCTTAGAGGATCGCTTCTACAATGAGCAGTTCTTC; CDR3 protein: CASSLEDRFYNEQFF
J gene: TRBJ2-7; D gene: NA; V gene: TRBV28; clone size: many; CDR3 DNA: TGTGCCAGCAGTCAGCAGGGGGGGGAGAAAAAATACGAGCAGTACTTC; CDR3 protein: CASSQQGGEKKYEQYF
J gene: TRBJ2-6; D gene: TRBD1; V gene: TRBV11-2; clone size: few; CDR3 DNA: TGTGCCAGCAGCTCCCGGGACAGGGGGCGCTGGAACGTCCTGACTTTC; CDR3 protein: CASSSRDRGRWNVLTF
J gene: TRBJ2-5; D gene: TRBD1; V gene: TRBV20-1; clone size: NA; CDR3 DNA: TGCAGTGCTGGCGGGACAGGGGATTGGGCTCGAGAGACCCAGTACTTC; CDR3 protein: CSAGGTGDWARETQYF
J gene: TRBJ1-1; D gene: NA; V gene: TRBV29-1; clone size: many; CDR3 DNA: TGCAGCGTTGAATTACGGCTGAACACTGAAGCTTTCTTT; CDR3 protein: CSVELRLNTEAFF
J gene: TRBJ1-1; D gene: NA; V gene: TRBV11-2; clone size: many; CDR3 DNA: TGTGCCAGCAGCTTAGTATCCGGGGTTGAGGCTTTCTTT; CDR3 protein: CASSLVSGVEAFF
J gene: TRBJ1-1; D gene: NA; V gene: TRBV20-1; clone size: many; CDR3 DNA: TGCAGTGCTAGAGATATGGGGGACACTGAAGCTTTCTTT; CDR3 protein: CSARDMGDTEAFF
J gene: TRBJ2-3; D gene: TRBD1; V gene: TRBV5-1; clone size: once; CDR3 DNA: TGCGCCAGTTTTAACAGGGGTGGCACAGATACGCAGTATTTT; CDR3 protein: CASFNRGGTDTQYF
J gene: TRBJ2-2; D gene: TRBD1; V gene: TRBV30; clone size: many; CDR3 DNA: TGTGCCTGGAGTGTACCCGGCTATCGGACAGGGCGTACCGGGGAGCTGTTTTTT; CDR3 protein: CAWSVPGYRTGRTGELFF
J gene: TRBJ2-7; D gene: TRBD1; V gene: TRBV18; clone size: few; CDR3 DNA: TGTGCCAGCTCACCTGGGACAGTGCCCTACGAGCAGTACTTC; CDR3 protein: CASSPGTVPYEQYF
J gene: TRBJ2-3; D gene: TRBD1; V gene: TRBV7-3; clone size: NA; CDR3 DNA: TGTGCCAGCAGCTTAAGACAGGGGGCAGATACGCAGTATTTT; CDR3 protein: CASSLRQGADTQYF
J gene: TRBJ1-2; D gene: TRBD1; V gene: TRBV29-1; clone size: few; CDR3 DNA: TGCAGCGTTGACACGGCAGGGGGGTATGGCTACACCTTC; CDR3 protein: CSVDTAGGYGYTF
J gene: TRBJ2-3; D gene: TRBD2; V gene: TRBV4-1; clone size: many; CDR3 DNA: TGCGCCAGCAGCCAAGTAGCTACTAGCGGGAGAGGAACAGATACGCAGTATTTT; CDR3 protein: CASSQVATSGRGTDTQYF
J gene: TRBJ2-2; D gene: NA; V gene: TRBV7-3; clone size: many; CDR3 DNA: TGTGCCAGCAGCTTAATGTCGACAGGGAACACCGGGGAGCTGTTTTTT; CDR3 protein: CASSLMSTGNTGELFF
J gene: TRBJ2-3; D gene: NA; V gene: TRBV7-8; clone size: few; CDR3 DNA: TGTGCCAGCAGCTTAGAGACAGGCACGCAGTATTTT; CDR3 protein: CASSLETGTQYF
J gene: TRBJ2-5; D gene: TRBD2; V gene: TRBV5-1; clone size: many; CDR3 DNA: TGCGCCAGCAGCAAGGGGACTAGCGGGAGAGGGTACCAAGAGACCCAGTACTTC; CDR3 protein: CASSKGTSGRGYQETQYF
J gene: TRBJ1-5; D gene: NA; V gene: TRBV6-1; clone size: few; CDR3 DNA: TGTGCCAGCAGTGTGACTACAGGGAGCAATCAGCCCCAGCATTTT; CDR3 protein: CASSVTTGSNQPQHF
J gene: TRBJ1-5; D gene: NA; V gene: TRBV29-1; clone size: many; CDR3 DNA: TGCAGCGTTAAGACAAACGATATTCAGCCCCAGCATTTT; CDR3 protein: CSVKTNDIQPQHF
J gene: TRBJ2-2; D gene: NA; V gene: TRBV6-1; clone size: NA; CDR3 DNA: TGTGCCAGCAGTGAATTAAGAAGAGGGACCGGGGAGCTGTTTTTT; CDR3 protein: CASSELRRGTGELFF
J gene: TRBJ2-5; D gene: NA; V gene: TRBV5-1; clone size: NA; CDR3 DNA: TGCGCCAGCAGCTTGTTGGACAGTCAAGAGACCCAGTACTTC; CDR3 protein: CASSLLDSQETQYF
J gene: TRBJ2-7; D gene: NA; V gene: TRBV2; clone size: many; CDR3 DNA: TGTGCCAGCAGAGACAGCTTTATAAGCTCCTACGAGCAGTACTTC; CDR3 protein: CASRDSFISSYEQYF
J gene: TRBJ1-4; D gene: NA; V gene: TRBV5-1; clone size: few; CDR3 DNA: TGCGCCAGCAGCTTGGAAGGGCTTAATGAAAAACTGTTTTTT; CDR3 protein: CASSLEGLNEKLFF
J gene: TRBJ2-1; D gene: NA; V gene: TRBV12-3/TRBV12-4; clone size: NA; CDR3 DNA: TGTGCCAGCAGCCTAGGGGGGCGTGCCCCGTACAATGAGCAGTTCTTC; CDR3 protein: CASSLGGRAPYNEQFF
J gene: TRBJ2-2; D gene: TRBD2; V gene: TRBV5-6; clone size: few; CDR3 DNA: TGTGCCAGCAGCCGGACTAGCGGGAGGGCCACCGGGGAGCTGTTTTTT; CDR3 protein: CASSRTSGRATGELFF
J gene: TRBJ2-4; D gene: NA; V gene: TRBV20-1; clone size: many; CDR3 DNA: TGCAGTGCTGACGACAGATTAGCCAAAAACATTCAGTACTTC; CDR3 protein: CSADDRLAKNIQYF
J gene: TRBJ2-7; D gene: TRBD2; V gene: TRBV20-1; clone size: many; CDR3 DNA: TGCAGTGCTAGAGAGTGGACTAGCAACGAGCAGTACTTC; CDR3 protein: CSAREWTSNEQYF
J gene: TRBJ2-3; D gene: TRBD2; V gene: TRBV20-1; clone size: NA; CDR3 DNA: TGCAGTGCCCCTAAGCGGGTAGCGGGGGGAGATACGCAGTATTTT; CDR3 protein: CSAPKRVAGGDTQYF
J gene: TRBJ2-2; D gene: NA; V gene: TRBV30; clone size: many; CDR3 DNA: TGTGCCTGGAGGCCCGGGGTATGGCCCGGGGAGCTGTTTTTT; CDR3 protein: CAWRPGVWPGELFF
J gene: TRBJ2-2; D gene: TRBD2; V gene: TRBV7-2; clone size: many; CDR3 DNA: TGTGCCAGCAGTGGCGGGAGAAAACACACCAACACCGGGGAGCTGTTTTTT; CDR3 protein: CASSGGRKHTNTGELFF
J gene: TRBJ2-3; D gene: TRBD2; V gene: TRBV10-3; clone size: many; CDR3 DNA: TGTGCCATCAGTGAGTCGACCCGGGGGGACACAGATACGCAGTATTTT; CDR3 protein: CAISESTRGDTDTQYF
J gene: TRBJ2-2; D gene: NA; V gene: TRBV6-4; clone size: NA; CDR3 DNA: TGTGCCAGCAGCAAGAGAGGGACCGGGGAGCTGTTTTTT; CDR3 protein: CASSKRGTGELFF
J gene: TRBJ1-1; D gene: NA; V gene: TRBV12-3/TRBV12-4; clone size: many; CDR3 DNA: TGTGCCAGCAGTTTAGATCCGTTAGTGAACACTGAAGCTTTCTTT; CDR3 protein: CASSLDPLVNTEAFF
J gene: TRBJ2-1; D gene: NA; V gene: TRBV7-9; clone size: many; CDR3 DNA: TGTGCCAGCAGCTTCGGGACTCCCCAGGCTGAGCAGTTCTTC; CDR3 protein: CASSFGTPQAEQFF
J gene: TRBJ2-7; D gene: NA; V gene: TRBV12-3/TRBV12-4; clone size: many; CDR3 DNA: TGTGCCAGCAGTTACCAGGGTAGGAGCTACGAGCAGTACTTC; CDR3 protein: CASSYQGRSYEQYF
J gene: TRBJ2-5; D gene: NA; V gene: TRBV4-1; clone size: many; CDR3 DNA: TGCGCCAGCAGCCAAATAGGGGTTGGGCAAGAGACCCAGTACTTC; CDR3 protein: CASSQIGVGQETQYF
J gene: TRBJ2-5; D gene: NA; V gene: TRBV20-1; clone size: medium-sized; CDR3 DNA: TGCAGTGCTAGAATCCCTACAGGGGAGACCCAGTACTTC; CDR3 protein: CSARIPTGETQYF
J gene: TRBJ1-6; D gene: NA; V gene: TRBV20-1; clone size: many; CDR3 DNA: TGCAGTGCTAAGGGGGGGTGGAGGTCGGGGCGCTATAATTCACCCCTCCACTTT; CDR3 protein: CSAKGGWRSGRYNSPLHF
J gene: TRBJ1-5; D gene: NA; V gene: TRBV19; clone size: NA; CDR3 DNA: TGTGCCAGTAGCTTGGGGTTTAATCAGCCCCAGCATTTT; CDR3 protein: CASSLGFNQPQHF
J gene: TRBJ2-3; D gene: TRBD1; V gene: TRBV6-1; clone size: NA; CDR3 DNA: TGTGCCAGCATGTCTCGCCGAGGCAGGGGGCACTTTGGCACAGATACGCAGTATTTT; CDR3 protein: CASMSRRGRGHFGTDTQYF
J gene: TRBJ1-3; D gene: NA; V gene: TRBV6-5; clone size: many; CDR3 DNA: TGTGCCAGCAGTTACAGAGGCCGCTCTGGAAACACCATATATTTT; CDR3 protein: CASSYRGRSGNTIYF
J gene: TRBJ1-1; D gene: NA; V gene: TRBV20-1; clone size: many; CDR3 DNA: TGCAGTGTCTCTTCACGGAACACTGAAGCTTTCTTT; CDR3 protein: CSVSSRNTEAFF
J gene: TRBJ2-7; D gene: NA; V gene: TRBV2; clone size: NA; CDR3 DNA: TGTGCCAGCAGTTGGACAGAGAGCTCCTACGAGCAGTACTTC; CDR3 protein: CASSWTESSYEQYF
J gene: TRBJ1-2; D gene: TRBD1; V gene: TRBV20-1; clone size: many; CDR3 DNA: TGCAGTGCTCCCCCGGTAGGACAGGGGGGAGTTGGCTACACCTTC; CDR3 protein: CSAPPVGQGGVGYTF